The T cell receptor beta chain described here comes from a study of glioma-infiltrating T cells. Study-wide results and caveats: Very few CDR3 sequences were shared between tissue and blood. Non-neoplastic patients had below-expected tissue-blood divergence, while all gliomas exceeded expectation.

Amplification of TCR alpha and beta CDR3 regions from RNA used iRepertoire nested multiplex PCR. For one-step reverse transcription and amplification, 100-400 ng of tissue mRNA or PBMC total RNA was used. In TCRdb, the multiplex PCR reads were re-called with MiXCR into one record per CDR3 protein. The sample records about 2,500 distinct CDR3 sequences, 60% to 75% being singletons. The CDR3 loop spans 16 amino acids. Germline values: CDR1 DFQATT, CDR2 SNEGSKA (reference sequence). The V gene end was trimmed by 2 bases and the J gene end by 1 base; junction bases not matched to a gene: 10. With regard to this clonotype: The antigen is unknown.

Sequenced: glioma tissue, nonneoplastic brain tissue, or PBMCs (not recorded which). The sequence was obtained from a human donor with low-grade glioma or glioblastoma, undergoing nonglioma brain surgery, or in good health (not recorded which). The rearrangement uses TRBV20-1 and TRBJ2-5, with 7 bases aligning to TRBD2. CDR3 protein: CSARSPARGGQETQYF. The CDR3 DNA follows: TGCAGTGCTAGATCTCCGGCTCGCGGGGGCCAAGAGACCCAGTACTTC.